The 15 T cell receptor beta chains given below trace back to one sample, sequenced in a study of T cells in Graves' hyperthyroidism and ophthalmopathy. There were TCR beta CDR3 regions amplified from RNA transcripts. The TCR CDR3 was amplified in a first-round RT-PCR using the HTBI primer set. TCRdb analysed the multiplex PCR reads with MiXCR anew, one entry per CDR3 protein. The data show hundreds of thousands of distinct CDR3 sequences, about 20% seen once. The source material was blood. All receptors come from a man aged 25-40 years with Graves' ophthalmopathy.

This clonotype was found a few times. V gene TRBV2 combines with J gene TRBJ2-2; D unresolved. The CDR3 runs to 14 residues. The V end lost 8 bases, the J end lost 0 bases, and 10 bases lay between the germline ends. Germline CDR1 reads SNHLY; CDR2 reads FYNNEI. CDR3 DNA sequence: TGTGCCAGCCGGATGACTGCGAACACCGGGGAGCTGTTTTTT. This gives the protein CASRMTANTGELFF.

In nucleotides, the CDR3 is TGTGCCAGCAGCCTCCAGGTTGGATCCGGAAACACCATATATTTT. The encoded protein is CASSLQVGSGNTIYF. The rearrangement joins TRBV9 to TRBJ1-3; D is undetermined. Trimming removed 4 bases from V and 4 bases from J, with 15 bases in between. This CDR3 spans 15 amino acids. Germline values: CDR1 SGDLS, CDR2 YYNGEE.

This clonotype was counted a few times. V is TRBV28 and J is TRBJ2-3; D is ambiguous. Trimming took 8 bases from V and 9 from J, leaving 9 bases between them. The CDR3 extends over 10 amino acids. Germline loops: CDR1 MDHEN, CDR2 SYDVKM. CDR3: CASSGPTQYF. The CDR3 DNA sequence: TGTGCCAGCTCCGGGCCCACGCAGTATTTT. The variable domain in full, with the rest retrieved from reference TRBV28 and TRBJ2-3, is DVKVTQSSRYLVKRTGEKVFLECVQDMDHENMFWYRQDPGLGLRLIYFSYDVKMKEKGDIPEGYSVSREKKERFSLILESASTNQTSMYLCASSGPTQYFGPGTRLTVL.

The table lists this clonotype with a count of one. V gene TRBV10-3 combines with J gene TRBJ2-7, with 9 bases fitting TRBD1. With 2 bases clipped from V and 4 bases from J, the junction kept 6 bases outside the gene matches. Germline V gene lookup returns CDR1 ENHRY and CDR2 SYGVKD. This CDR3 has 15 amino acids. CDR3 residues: CAISEPGQGLYEQYF. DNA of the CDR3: TGTGCCATCAGTGAGCCGGGACAGGGATTATACGAGCAGTACTTC.

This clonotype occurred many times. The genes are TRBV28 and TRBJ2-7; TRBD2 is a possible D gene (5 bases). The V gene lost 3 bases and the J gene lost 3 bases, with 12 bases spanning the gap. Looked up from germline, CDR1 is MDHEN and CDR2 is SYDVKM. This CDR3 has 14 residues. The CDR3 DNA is TGTGCCAGCAGTTTCTCCCGAGGGTTCTACGAGCAGTACTTC. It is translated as CASSFSRGFYEQYF.

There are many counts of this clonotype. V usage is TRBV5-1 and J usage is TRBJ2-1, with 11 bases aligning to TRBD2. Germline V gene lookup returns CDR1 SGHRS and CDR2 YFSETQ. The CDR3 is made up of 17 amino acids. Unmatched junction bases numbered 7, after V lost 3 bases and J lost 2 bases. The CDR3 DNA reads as TGCGCCAGCAGCTCTTCTAGCGGGAGGATCACCTACAATGAGCAGTTCTTC. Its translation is CASSSSSGRITYNEQFF.

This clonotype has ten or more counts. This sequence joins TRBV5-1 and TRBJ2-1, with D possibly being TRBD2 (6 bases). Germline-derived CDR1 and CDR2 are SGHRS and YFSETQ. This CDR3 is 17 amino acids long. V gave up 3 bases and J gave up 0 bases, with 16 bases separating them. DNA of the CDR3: TGCGCCAGCAGCTCCTCCGCTAGCGTCTCCTCCTACAATGAGCAGTTCTTC. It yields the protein CASSSSASVSSYNEQFF. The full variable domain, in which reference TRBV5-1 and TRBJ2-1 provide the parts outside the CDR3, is KAGVTQTPRYLIKTRGQQVTLSCSPISGHRSVSWYQQTPGQGLQFLFEYFSETQRNKGNFPGRFSGRQFSNSRSEMNVSTLELGDSALYLCASSSSASVSSYNEQFFGPGTRLTVL.

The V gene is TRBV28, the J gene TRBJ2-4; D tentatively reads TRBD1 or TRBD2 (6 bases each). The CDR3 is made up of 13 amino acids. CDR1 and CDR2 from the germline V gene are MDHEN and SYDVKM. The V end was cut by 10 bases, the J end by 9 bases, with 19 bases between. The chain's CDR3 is CATTTEGGLIQYF. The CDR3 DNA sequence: TGTGCCACTACGACAGAGGGGGGACTCATTCAGTACTTC. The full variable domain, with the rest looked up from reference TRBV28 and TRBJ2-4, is DVKVTQSSRYLVKRTGEKVFLECVQDMDHENMFWYRQDPGLGLRLIYFSYDVKMKEKGDIPEGYSVSREKKERFSLILESASTNQTSMYLCATTTEGGLIQYFGAGTRLSVL.

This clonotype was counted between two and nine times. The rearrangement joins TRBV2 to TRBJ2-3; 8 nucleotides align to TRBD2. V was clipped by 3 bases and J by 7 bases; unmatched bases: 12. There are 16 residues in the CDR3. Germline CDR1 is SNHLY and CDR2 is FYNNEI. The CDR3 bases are TGTGCCAGCAGTGAGATATCGACTAGCGAAAAGTATACGCAGTATTTT. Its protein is CASSEISTSEKYTQYF.

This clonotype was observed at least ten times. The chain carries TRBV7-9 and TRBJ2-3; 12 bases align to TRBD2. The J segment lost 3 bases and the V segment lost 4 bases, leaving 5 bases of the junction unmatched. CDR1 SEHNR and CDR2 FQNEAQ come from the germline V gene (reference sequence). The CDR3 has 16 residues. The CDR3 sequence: CASSSGLAGWTDTQYF. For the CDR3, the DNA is TGTGCCAGCAGCTCGGGACTAGCGGGTTGGACAGATACGCAGTATTTT.

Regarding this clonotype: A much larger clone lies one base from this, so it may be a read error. CDR3 region: CASRLHLGETQYF. The DNA for the CDR3 is TGTGCCAGCAGACTCCACCTTGGGGAGACCCAGTACTTC. The chain links TRBV7-3 to TRBJ2-5; no clear D. Germline-derived CDR1 and CDR2 are SGHTA and FQGTGA. Between the trimmed V and J ends, which lost 6 bases and 5 bases, there was a span of 13 bases. CDR3 size: 13 residues.

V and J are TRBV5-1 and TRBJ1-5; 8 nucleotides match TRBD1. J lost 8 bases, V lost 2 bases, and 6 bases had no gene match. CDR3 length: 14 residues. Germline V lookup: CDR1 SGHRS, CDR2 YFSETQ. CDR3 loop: CASSFSGGREPQHF. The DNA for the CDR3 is TGCGCCAGCAGCTTCTCAGGGGGCAGGGAGCCCCAGCATTTT.

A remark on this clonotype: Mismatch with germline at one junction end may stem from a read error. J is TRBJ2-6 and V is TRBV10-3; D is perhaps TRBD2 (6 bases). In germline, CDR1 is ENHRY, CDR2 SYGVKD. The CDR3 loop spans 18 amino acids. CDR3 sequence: CAISEPTKDTLGGNVLTF. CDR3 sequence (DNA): TGTGCCATCAGTGAGCCGACGAAGGACACCCTCGGGGGCAACGTCCTGACTTTC.

The CDR3 nucleotides read TGTGCCAGCAGCACCTGGACTAGCGGGAATGACACCGGGGAGCTGTTTTTT. It is translated as CASSTWTSGNDTGELFF. The chain uses TRBV7-9 and TRBJ2-2, with 12 bases fitting TRBD2. CDR1 is SEHNR, CDR2 FQNEAQ, per germline (reference sequence). The CDR3 is 17 residues long. The V gene end was trimmed by 5 bases and the J gene end by 3 bases; junction bases not matched to a gene: 7.

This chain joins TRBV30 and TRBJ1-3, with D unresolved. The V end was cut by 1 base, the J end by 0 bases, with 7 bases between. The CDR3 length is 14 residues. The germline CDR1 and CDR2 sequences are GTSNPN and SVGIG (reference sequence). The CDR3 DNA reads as TGTGCCTGGAGTGCGGGTTACTCTGGAAACACCATATATTTT. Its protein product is CAWSAGYSGNTIYF.